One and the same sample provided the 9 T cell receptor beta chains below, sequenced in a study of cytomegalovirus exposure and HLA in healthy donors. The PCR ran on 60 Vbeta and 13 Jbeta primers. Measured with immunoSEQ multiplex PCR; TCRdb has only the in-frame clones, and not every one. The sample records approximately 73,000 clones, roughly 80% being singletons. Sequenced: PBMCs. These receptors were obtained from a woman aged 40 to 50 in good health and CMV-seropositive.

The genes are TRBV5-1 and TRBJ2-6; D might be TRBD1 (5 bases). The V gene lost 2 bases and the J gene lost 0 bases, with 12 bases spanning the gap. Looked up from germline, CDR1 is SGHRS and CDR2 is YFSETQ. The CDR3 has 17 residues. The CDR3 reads CASSFAGKRSGANVLTF. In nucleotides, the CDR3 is TGCGCCAGCAGCTTTGCAGGGAAGCGCTCTGGGGCCAACGTCCTGACTTTC.

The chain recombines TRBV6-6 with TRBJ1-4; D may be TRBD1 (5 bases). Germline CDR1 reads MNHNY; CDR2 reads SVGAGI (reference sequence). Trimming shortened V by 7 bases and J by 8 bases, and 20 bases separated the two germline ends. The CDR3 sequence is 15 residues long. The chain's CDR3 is CASKPTGTATEKLFF. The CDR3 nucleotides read TGTGCCAGCAAACCGACCGGGACTGCAACCGAAAAACTGTTTTTT.

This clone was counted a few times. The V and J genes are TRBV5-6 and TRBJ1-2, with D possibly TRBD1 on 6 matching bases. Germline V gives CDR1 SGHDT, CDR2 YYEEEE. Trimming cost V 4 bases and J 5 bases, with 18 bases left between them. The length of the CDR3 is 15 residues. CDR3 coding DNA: TGTGCCAGCAGCGACCTGGACAGTCTACTTTATGGCTACACCTTC. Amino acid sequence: CASSDLDSLLYGYTF.

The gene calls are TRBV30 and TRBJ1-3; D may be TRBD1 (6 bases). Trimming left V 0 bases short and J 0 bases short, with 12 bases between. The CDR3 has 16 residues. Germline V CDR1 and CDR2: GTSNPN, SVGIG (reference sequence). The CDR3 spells CAWSVRGGVSGNTIYF. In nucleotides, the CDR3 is TGTGCCTGGAGTGTACGTGGGGGCGTCTCTGGAAACACCATATATTTT.

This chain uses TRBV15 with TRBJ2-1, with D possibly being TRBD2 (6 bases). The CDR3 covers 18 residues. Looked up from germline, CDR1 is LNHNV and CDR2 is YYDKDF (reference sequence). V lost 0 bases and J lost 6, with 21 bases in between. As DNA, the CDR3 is TGTGCCACCAGCAGAGATCGGGCGGGGCAGACCTACAGCAATGAGCAGTTCTTC. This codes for CATSRDRAGQTYSNEQFF.

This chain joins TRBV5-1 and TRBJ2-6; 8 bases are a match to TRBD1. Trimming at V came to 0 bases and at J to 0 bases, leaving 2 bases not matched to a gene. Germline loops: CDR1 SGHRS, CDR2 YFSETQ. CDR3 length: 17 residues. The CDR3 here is CASSLGTGFSGANVLTF. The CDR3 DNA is TGCGCCAGCAGCTTGGGGACAGGGTTCTCTGGGGCCAACGTCCTGACTTTC.

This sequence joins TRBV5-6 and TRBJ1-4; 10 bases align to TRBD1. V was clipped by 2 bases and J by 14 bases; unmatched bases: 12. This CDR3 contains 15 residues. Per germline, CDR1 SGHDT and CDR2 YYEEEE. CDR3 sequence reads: CASSFGASGQGDLFF. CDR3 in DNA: TGTGCCAGCAGCTTTGGCGCCAGCGGACAGGGGGATCTGTTTTTT.

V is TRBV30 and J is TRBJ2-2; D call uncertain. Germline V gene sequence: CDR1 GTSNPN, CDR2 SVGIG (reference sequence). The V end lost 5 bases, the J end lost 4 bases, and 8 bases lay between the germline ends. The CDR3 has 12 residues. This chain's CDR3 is CAWQAITGELFF. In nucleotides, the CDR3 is TGTGCCTGGCAGGCAATCACCGGGGAGCTGTTTTTT. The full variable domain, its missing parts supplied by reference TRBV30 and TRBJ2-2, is SQTIHQWPATLVQPVGSPLSLECTVEGTSNPNLYWYRQAAGRGLQLLFYSVGIGQISSEVPQNLSASRPQDRQFILSSKKLLLSDSGFYLCAWQAITGELFFGEGSRLTVL.

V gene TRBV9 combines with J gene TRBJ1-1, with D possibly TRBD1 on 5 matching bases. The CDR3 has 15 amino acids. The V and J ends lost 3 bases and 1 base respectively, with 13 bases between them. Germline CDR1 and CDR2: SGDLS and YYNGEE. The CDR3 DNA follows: TGTGCCAGCAGCGGAACGGGACTTGCGAACACTGAAGCTTTCTTT. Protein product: CASSGTGLANTEAFF. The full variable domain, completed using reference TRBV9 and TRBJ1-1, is DSGVTQTPKHLITATGQRVTLRCSPRSGDLSVYWYQQSLDQGLQFLIQYYNGEERAKGNILERFSAQQFPDLHSELNLSSLELGDSALYFCASSGTGLANTEAFFGQGTRLTVV.